This TCR beta chain came from a study of tumor-infiltrating lymphocytes in localized non-small cell lung cancer. This table comes from immunoSEQ multiplex PCR, and its TCRdb copy is limited to in-frame clones, with some not included. The table records thousands of clones, approximately 80% of them present only once. The sequenced sample was uninvolved lung tissue not adjacent to the tumor. This clonotype originated in a human donor with non-small cell lung cancer.

CDR3 nucleotide sequence: TGTGCCAGCAGTTATGGACAGGGGAATCAGCCCCAGCATTTT. It translates to CASSYGQGNQPQHF. The chain combines TRBV28 with TRBJ1-5, with 9 bases aligning to TRBD1. Germline values: CDR1 MDHEN, CDR2 SYDVKM. CDR3 length: 14 residues. V shed 4 bases and J 4 bases; nucleotides not matched to a gene: 2.